The source of this T cell receptor (beta chain) is a study of blood T cell repertoires in COVID-19. Trimming pared 4 bases from V and 2 bases from J, leaving 25 bases between. Germline CDR1 reads MGHRA; CDR2 reads YSYEKL. The CDR3 contains 19 residues. Assay: immunoSEQ multiplex PCR; the TCRdb copy retains only in-frame clones and omits some. The repertoire includes some 86,000 clones, approximately 90% of them detected once, and about 2.5% sits in the top ten. The clonotype was recovered from a human donor with active COVID-19. The donor label of this sample is uncertain. The sample taken for sequencing was peripheral blood. The chain is built from TRBV4-1 and TRBJ2-3, with D possibly TRBD1 on 7 matching bases. The CDR3 DNA is TGCGCCAGCAGCCTAACACAGGGGACTCATCCCTCAATCACAGATACGCAGTATTTT. It translates to CASSLTQGTHPSITDTQYF.